Detailed here is one TCR beta chain. The data were obtained in a study of monozygotic twins with inflammatory bowel disease. Per germline, CDR1 LNHDA and CDR2 SQIVND (reference sequence). The CDR3 extends over 18 amino acids. TCRdb reprocessed the 5' RACE reads; each CDR3 protein has one entry and no DNA is given. The specimen's table records 400,000 to 500,000 distinct CDR3 sequences. The sequencing sample was made of blood. This TCR came from a human donor with ulcerative colitis or Crohn's disease, or a healthy co-twin of an affected twin (not recorded which). The gene calls are TRBV19 and TRBJ2-2; the D gene TCRdb calls, TRBD2, cannot be checked with no DNA. CDR3: CASNKKGLAGGGTGELFF.